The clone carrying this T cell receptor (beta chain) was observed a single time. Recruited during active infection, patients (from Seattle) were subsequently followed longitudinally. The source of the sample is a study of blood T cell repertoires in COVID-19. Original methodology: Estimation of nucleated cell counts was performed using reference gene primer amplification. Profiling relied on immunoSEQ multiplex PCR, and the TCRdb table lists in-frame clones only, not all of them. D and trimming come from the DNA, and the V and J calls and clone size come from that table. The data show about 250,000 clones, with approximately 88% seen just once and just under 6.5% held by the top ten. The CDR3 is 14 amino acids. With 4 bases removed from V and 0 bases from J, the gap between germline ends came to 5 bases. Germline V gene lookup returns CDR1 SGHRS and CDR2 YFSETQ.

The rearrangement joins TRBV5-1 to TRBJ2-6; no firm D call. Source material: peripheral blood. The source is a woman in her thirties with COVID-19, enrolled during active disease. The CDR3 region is CASSGDSGANVLTF. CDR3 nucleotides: TGCGCCAGCAGCGGAGACTCTGGGGCCAACGTCCTGACTTTC.